The following is a T cell receptor beta chain sequence with its context. TCRdb re-called the PCR reads through MiXCR, storing one row per CDR3 protein. Counted here are about 11,000 distinct CDR3 sequences, about 59% occurring once; the ten biggest clones make up roughly 90%. The patients had localized lung adenocarcinoma, a non-small cell subtype. These data are taken from a study of CD4 and CD8 cells across lung adenocarcinoma regions. Trimming removed 0 bases from V and 4 bases from J, with 8 bases in between. This CDR3 comprises 14 residues. Germline V gene sequence: CDR1 MNHNS, CDR2 SASEGT. The sequencing input was CD8+ T cells from the margin of a lung tumor. The sequence came from a male donor with lung adenocarcinoma. The CD4 and CD8 labels of this study may be unreliable. V is TRBV6-1 and J is TRBJ2-3, with D unresolved. CDR3 nucleotide sequence: TGTGCCAGCAGTGAAGCATTTCCGCCAGATACGCAGTATTTT. Translated: CASSEAFPPDTQYF.